These 2 T cell receptor beta chains came from one sample sequenced in a study of CD8 T cells in ankylosing spondylitis (dated by TCRdb to about 2017). Libraries came from 5' RACE. Sequencing was carried out with an Illumina HiSeq 2500. TCRdb trimmed public reads at Q25 via fastp, called clones via MiXCR and kept in-frame beta chains. Rows merge per CDR3 protein into single entries with the most common DNA and genes. A total of 200,000 to 250,000 distinct CDR3 sequences appear in this sample, 7% to 10% of them only once. The ten largest make up roughly 4.9% of the sample. Sequenced: blood, either unsorted or a sorted T cell fraction (not recorded which). The source of these receptors is a female donor with ankylosing spondylitis or in good health (not recorded which).

This clonotype was counted ten times or more. The chain joins TRBV6-5 to TRBJ2-1, with 7 positions matching TRBD2. In germline, CDR1 is MNHEY, CDR2 SVGAGI. The CDR3 covers 18 residues. The V segment lost 0 bases and the J segment 4 bases; nucleotides outside the gene matches: 12. The CDR3 DNA follows: TGTGCCAGCAGTTACTCCCGGAGTGGGAGGGCCAAATACAATGAGCAGTTCTTC. It encodes CASSYSRSGRAKYNEQFF.

Ten or more counts support this clonotype. The chain has TRBV30 and TRBJ2-7, with D unresolved. Trimming stripped 5 bases from V and 4 bases from J, with 6 bases between. The CDR3 is 10 residues long. Germline V gene sequence: CDR1 GTSNPN, CDR2 SVGIG (reference sequence). This chain's CDR3 is CAWGVYEQYF. CDR3 nucleotide sequence: TGTGCCTGGGGGGTTTACGAGCAGTACTTC.